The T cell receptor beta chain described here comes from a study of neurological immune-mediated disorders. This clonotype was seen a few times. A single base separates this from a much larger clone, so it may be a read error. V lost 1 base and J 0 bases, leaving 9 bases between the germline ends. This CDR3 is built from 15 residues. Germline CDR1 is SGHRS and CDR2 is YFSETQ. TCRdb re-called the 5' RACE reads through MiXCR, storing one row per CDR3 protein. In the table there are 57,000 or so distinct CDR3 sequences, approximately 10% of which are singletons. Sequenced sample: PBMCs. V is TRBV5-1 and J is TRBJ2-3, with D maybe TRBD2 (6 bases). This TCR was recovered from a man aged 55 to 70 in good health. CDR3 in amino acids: CASSLYGTSTDTQYF. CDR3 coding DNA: TGCGCCAGCAGCTTGTACGGGACTAGCACAGATACGCAGTATTTT.